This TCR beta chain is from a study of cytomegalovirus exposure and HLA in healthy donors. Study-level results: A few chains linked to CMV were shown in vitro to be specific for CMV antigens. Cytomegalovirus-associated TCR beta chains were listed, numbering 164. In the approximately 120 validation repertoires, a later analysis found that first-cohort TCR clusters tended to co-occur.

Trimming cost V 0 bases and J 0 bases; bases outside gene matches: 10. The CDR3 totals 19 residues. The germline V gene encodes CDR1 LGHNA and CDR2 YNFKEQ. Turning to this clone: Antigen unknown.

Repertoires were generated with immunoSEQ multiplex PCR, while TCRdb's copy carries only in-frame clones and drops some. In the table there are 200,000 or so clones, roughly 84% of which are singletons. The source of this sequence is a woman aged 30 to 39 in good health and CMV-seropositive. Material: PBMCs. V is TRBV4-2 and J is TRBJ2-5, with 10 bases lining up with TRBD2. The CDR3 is CASSQEAPLAGGNQETQYF. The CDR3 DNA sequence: TGTGCCAGCAGCCAAGAGGCCCCATTAGCGGGAGGAAACCAAGAGACCCAGTACTTC.